This is a list of T cell receptor beta chains from one sample in a study of blood T cell repertoires in COVID-19. Generated by immunoSEQ multiplex PCR, the TCRdb table keeps only in-frame clones and is missing some. Among approximately 81,000 clones listed, 75% to 95% were seen once. The sample taken for sequencing was peripheral blood. Source of these receptors: a woman aged 50 to 65 in a cohort sampled during active COVID-19. The CDR3 runs from the conserved cysteine through the conserved F or W. The D gene is left open where the match is weak. The size field is filled for only some rows; it gives once, few, many or a size class.

j_gene,d_gene,len,abundance,v_gene,CDR3aa,CDR3nt
TRBJ2-7,-,11,-,TRBV10-2,CASSAAYEQYF,TGCGCCAGCAGTGCGGCCTACGAGCAGTACTTC
TRBJ1-4,-,15,-,TRBV7-9,CASSLTGSGNEKLFF,TGTGCCAGCAGCTTAACAGGGTCCGGTAATGAAAAACTGTTTTTT
TRBJ2-1,TRBD2,18,-,TRBV19,CASRKIGTSGSQAIEQFF,TGTGCCAGTAGGAAAATCGGGACTAGCGGGAGTCAGGCAATTGAGCAGTTCTTC
TRBJ1-1,-,16,-,TRBV29-1,CSVTLVRVLMNTEAFF,TGCAGCGTTACTTTAGTCAGGGTCTTAATGAACACTGAAGCTTTCTTT
TRBJ2-5,TRBD1,13,-,TRBV12-3/TRBV12-4,CASRTGARETQYF,TGTGCCAGCAGAACAGGGGCTCGAGAGACCCAGTACTTC
TRBJ1-2,-,12,-,TRBV24-1,CATSGPNYGYTF,TGTGCCACCTCGGGTCCTAACTATGGCTACACCTTC
TRBJ1-6,-,13,-,TRBV15,CATSRDGNSPLHF,TGTGCCACCAGCAGAGACGGGAATTCACCCCTCCACTTT
TRBJ2-5,TRBD2,13,-,TRBV5-1,CASSLLAEETQYF,TGCGCCAGCAGCTTGCTAGCGGAAGAGACCCAGTACTTC
TRBJ2-4,-,11,-,TRBV27,CASRLGVIQYF,TGTGCCAGCCGCCTCGGGGTCATTCAGTACTTC
TRBJ2-1,-,17,once,TRBV5-1,CASSTRSRELNYNEQFF,TGCGCCAGCAGCACACGGTCGAGGGAGCTAAATTACAATGAGCAGTTCTTC
TRBJ2-1,-,14,-,TRBV29-1,CSARQSLNYNEQFF,TGCAGCGCCCGACAGTCCTTAAACTACAATGAGCAGTTCTTC
TRBJ2-7,-,15,-,TRBV5-1,CASTPTPGSSYEQYF,TGCGCCAGCACCCCGACCCCGGGGAGCTCCTACGAGCAGTACTTC
TRBJ2-5,-,16,-,TRBV3-1/TRBV3-2,CASSPPTSIVGKTQYF,TGTGCCAGCAGCCCCCCCACTAGCATCGTCGGAAAGACCCAGTACTTC
TRBJ1-2,-,15,once,TRBV9,CASSVGVGLNYGYTF,TGTGCCAGCAGCGTAGGGGTGGGACTGAACTATGGCTACACCTTC
TRBJ1-2,TRBD1,15,-,TRBV5-8,CASSLGPGTGYGYTF,TGTGCCAGCAGCTTGGGCCCCGGGACAGGCTATGGCTACACCTTC
TRBJ1-2,-,13,-,TRBV28,CASSLRRNYGYTF,TGTGCCAGCAGTTTAAGGAGAAACTATGGCTACACCTTC
TRBJ2-7,TRBD1,17,-,TRBV28,CASSSDLGTGGTHEQYF,TGTGCCAGCAGTTCAGACCTCGGGACAGGGGGTACCCACGAGCAGTACTTC
TRBJ2-7,TRBD2,17,-,TRBV7-2,CASSSRTSGGYNYEQYF,TGTGCCAGCAGCTCCCGGACTAGCGGGGGATACAATTACGAGCAGTACTTC
TRBJ2-7,TRBD2,14,-,TRBV7-3,CASRTSGASYEQYF,TGTGCCAGCAGAACTAGCGGAGCCTCCTACGAGCAGTACTTC
TRBJ1-4,TRBD1,11,-,TRBV12-3/TRBV12-4,CASTDRGKLFF,TGTGCCAGCACCGACAGGGGCAAACTGTTTTTT
TRBJ1-5,-,16,-,TRBV19,CASTSWGVYSNQPQHF,TGTGCCAGTACCTCTTGGGGAGTTTATAGCAATCAGCCCCAGCATTTT
TRBJ2-5,-,14,-,TRBV14,CASSQVPGSVAQYF,TGTGCCAGCAGCCAAGTCCCAGGGTCAGTGGCCCAGTACTTC
TRBJ2-5,-,15,once,TRBV6-6,CASSWGTTRGETQYF,TGTGCCAGCAGCTGGGGGACAACAAGGGGAGAGACCCAGTACTTC
TRBJ1-2,-,16,-,TRBV7-2,CASSSGGQITNYGYTF,TGTGCCAGCAGCAGCGGCGGTCAGATAACTAACTATGGCTACACCTTC
TRBJ1-1,-,15,-,TRBV18,CASSPRDGRDTEAFF,TGTGCCAGCTCACCAAGGGACGGGAGGGACACTGAAGCTTTCTTT
TRBJ2-3,-,13,-,TRBV10-1,CASSETGTDTQYF,TGCGCCAGCAGTGAGACAGGCACAGATACGCAGTATTTT
TRBJ1-5,TRBD1,18,-,TRBV12-5,CASGLVTQGGRNNQPQHF,TGTGCTAGTGGTTTGGTAACCCAGGGGGGCCGGAACAATCAGCCCCAGCATTTT
TRBJ1-3,TRBD1,15,-,TRBV9,CASSVTGALGNTIYF,TGTGCCAGCAGCGTAACAGGGGCATTAGGAAACACCATATATTTT
TRBJ2-7,-,14,-,TRBV6-5,CASRDPGLTGEQYF,TGTGCCAGCAGGGATCCGGGACTGACTGGCGAGCAGTACTTC
TRBJ2-7,TRBD1,15,-,TRBV6-5,CASSTRTGGGYEQYF,TGTGCCAGCAGTACAAGGACAGGGGGCGGCTACGAGCAGTACTTC
TRBJ2-1,-,15,-,TRBV3-1/TRBV3-2,CASRAGSRGIHEQFF,TGTGCCAGCAGGGCCGGATCCCGCGGCATCCATGAGCAGTTCTTC
TRBJ1-1,TRBD1,14,once,TRBV11-3,CASSVGQGNTEAFF,TGTGCCAGCAGCGTTGGACAGGGGAACACTGAAGCTTTCTTT
TRBJ2-7,TRBD1,15,-,TRBV11-2,CASSFGQGETYEQYF,TGTGCCAGCAGCTTTGGACAGGGAGAAACCTACGAGCAGTACTTC
TRBJ2-7,-,15,once,TRBV5-4,CASSLVGRYSYEQYF,TGTGCCAGCAGCTTGGTGGGGAGGTACTCCTACGAGCAGTACTTC
TRBJ1-6,-,16,-,TRBV6-5,CASSYSTWGENSPLHF,TGTGCCAGCAGTTACTCCACCTGGGGGGAGAATTCACCCCTCCACTTT
TRBJ2-7,-,12,-,TRBV1,CTSRLAVDEQYF,TGCACCAGCAGGTTAGCGGTGGACGAGCAGTACTTC
TRBJ1-5,-,14,-,TRBV19,CASRERTSNQPQHF,TGTGCCAGTAGGGAGAGGACAAGTAATCAGCCCCAGCATTTT
TRBJ2-6,-,16,-,TRBV19,CASSIRDNSGANVLTF,TGTGCCAGTAGTATACGGGACAACTCTGGGGCCAACGTCCTGACTTTC
TRBJ2-3,TRBD2,19,-,TRBV7-3,CASSAGGLAGGGSTDTQYF,TGTGCCAGCAGCGCCGGGGGTCTAGCGGGAGGTGGGAGCACAGATACGCAGTATTTT
TRBJ2-1,-,15,-,TRBV11-3,CASSPRTADYNEQFF,TGTGCCAGCAGCCCCCGAACGGCGGATTACAATGAGCAGTTCTTC
TRBJ1-1,TRBD1,11,-,TRBV25-1,CASRNTGDAFF,TGTGCCAGCAGGAATACAGGGGACGCTTTCTTT
TRBJ1-4,TRBD1,14,-,TRBV3-1/TRBV3-2,CASRGGQGPEKLFF,TGTGCCAGCAGGGGGGGACAGGGACCTGAAAAACTGTTTTTT
TRBJ2-7,TRBD1,14,-,TRBV10-3,CAISTGTGFYEQYF,TGTGCCATCAGTACCGGGACAGGCTTCTACGAGCAGTACTTC
TRBJ1-1,-,15,-,TRBV7-8,CASSLARGANTEAFF,TGTGCCAGCAGCTTAGCACGAGGAGCGAACACTGAAGCTTTCTTT
TRBJ2-1,TRBD1,15,-,TRBV7-7,CASSSGTGTYNEQFF,TGTGCTAGCAGCTCCGGGACAGGGACCTACAATGAGCAGTTCTTC
TRBJ1-3,TRBD1,15,-,TRBV5-6,CASSLTGASGNTIYF,TGTGCCAGCAGTTTAACAGGGGCCTCTGGAAACACCATATATTTT
TRBJ2-2,TRBD2,18,-,TRBV11-3,CASSYRLAGAQNTGELFF,TGTGCCAGCAGCTATAGACTAGCGGGGGCCCAGAACACCGGGGAGCTGTTTTTT
TRBJ2-3,TRBD1,14,-,TRBV6-2/TRBV6-3,CASSKTTGADTQYF,TGTGCCAGCAGTAAAACTACAGGGGCAGATACGCAGTATTTT
TRBJ2-1,TRBD1,14,-,TRBV5-1,CASSWGTAYNEQFF,TGCGCCAGCAGCTGGGGGACAGCGTACAATGAGCAGTTCTTC
TRBJ1-3,-,14,-,TRBV3-1/TRBV3-2,CASTTATSGNTIYF,TGTGCCAGCACGACAGCCACCTCTGGAAACACCATATATTTT
TRBJ2-3,-,11,-,TRBV7-2,CASSYGSTQYF,TGTGCCAGCAGCTACGGGAGCACGCAGTATTTT
TRBJ2-5,TRBD1,15,-,TRBV9,CASSVGAGGPETQYF,TGTGCCAGCAGCGTAGGGGCAGGGGGTCCGGAGACCCAGTACTTC
TRBJ2-5,-,16,-,TRBV27,CASSLAMGGGWETQYF,TGTGCCAGCAGTTTAGCTATGGGGGGGGGCTGGGAGACCCAGTACTTC
TRBJ1-2,-,14,-,TRBV3-1/TRBV3-2,CASSQGIANYGYTF,TGTGCCAGCAGCCAAGGAATAGCAAACTATGGCTACACCTTC
TRBJ1-1,TRBD1,16,once,TRBV6-6,CASSPRGTGDLMGAFF,TGTGCCAGCAGCCCCCGAGGGACAGGAGACCTCATGGGAGCTTTCTTT
TRBJ2-3,TRBD2,16,once,TRBV27,CASRDESGSGTDTQYF,TGTGCCAGCAGGGATGAGAGCGGGAGCGGCACAGATACGCAGTATTTT
TRBJ2-5,-,14,-,TRBV28,CASQTAGAQETQYF,TGTGCCAGCCAAACCGCGGGGGCGCAAGAGACCCAGTACTTC
TRBJ2-1,TRBD1,16,-,TRBV13,CASNFRGTGGRNEQFF,TGTGCCAGCAACTTCAGGGGGACAGGGGGCCGCAATGAGCAGTTCTTC
TRBJ1-5,-,15,-,TRBV6-5,CASTMGWQGNQPQHF,TGTGCCAGCACCATGGGCTGGCAGGGTAATCAGCCCCAGCATTTT